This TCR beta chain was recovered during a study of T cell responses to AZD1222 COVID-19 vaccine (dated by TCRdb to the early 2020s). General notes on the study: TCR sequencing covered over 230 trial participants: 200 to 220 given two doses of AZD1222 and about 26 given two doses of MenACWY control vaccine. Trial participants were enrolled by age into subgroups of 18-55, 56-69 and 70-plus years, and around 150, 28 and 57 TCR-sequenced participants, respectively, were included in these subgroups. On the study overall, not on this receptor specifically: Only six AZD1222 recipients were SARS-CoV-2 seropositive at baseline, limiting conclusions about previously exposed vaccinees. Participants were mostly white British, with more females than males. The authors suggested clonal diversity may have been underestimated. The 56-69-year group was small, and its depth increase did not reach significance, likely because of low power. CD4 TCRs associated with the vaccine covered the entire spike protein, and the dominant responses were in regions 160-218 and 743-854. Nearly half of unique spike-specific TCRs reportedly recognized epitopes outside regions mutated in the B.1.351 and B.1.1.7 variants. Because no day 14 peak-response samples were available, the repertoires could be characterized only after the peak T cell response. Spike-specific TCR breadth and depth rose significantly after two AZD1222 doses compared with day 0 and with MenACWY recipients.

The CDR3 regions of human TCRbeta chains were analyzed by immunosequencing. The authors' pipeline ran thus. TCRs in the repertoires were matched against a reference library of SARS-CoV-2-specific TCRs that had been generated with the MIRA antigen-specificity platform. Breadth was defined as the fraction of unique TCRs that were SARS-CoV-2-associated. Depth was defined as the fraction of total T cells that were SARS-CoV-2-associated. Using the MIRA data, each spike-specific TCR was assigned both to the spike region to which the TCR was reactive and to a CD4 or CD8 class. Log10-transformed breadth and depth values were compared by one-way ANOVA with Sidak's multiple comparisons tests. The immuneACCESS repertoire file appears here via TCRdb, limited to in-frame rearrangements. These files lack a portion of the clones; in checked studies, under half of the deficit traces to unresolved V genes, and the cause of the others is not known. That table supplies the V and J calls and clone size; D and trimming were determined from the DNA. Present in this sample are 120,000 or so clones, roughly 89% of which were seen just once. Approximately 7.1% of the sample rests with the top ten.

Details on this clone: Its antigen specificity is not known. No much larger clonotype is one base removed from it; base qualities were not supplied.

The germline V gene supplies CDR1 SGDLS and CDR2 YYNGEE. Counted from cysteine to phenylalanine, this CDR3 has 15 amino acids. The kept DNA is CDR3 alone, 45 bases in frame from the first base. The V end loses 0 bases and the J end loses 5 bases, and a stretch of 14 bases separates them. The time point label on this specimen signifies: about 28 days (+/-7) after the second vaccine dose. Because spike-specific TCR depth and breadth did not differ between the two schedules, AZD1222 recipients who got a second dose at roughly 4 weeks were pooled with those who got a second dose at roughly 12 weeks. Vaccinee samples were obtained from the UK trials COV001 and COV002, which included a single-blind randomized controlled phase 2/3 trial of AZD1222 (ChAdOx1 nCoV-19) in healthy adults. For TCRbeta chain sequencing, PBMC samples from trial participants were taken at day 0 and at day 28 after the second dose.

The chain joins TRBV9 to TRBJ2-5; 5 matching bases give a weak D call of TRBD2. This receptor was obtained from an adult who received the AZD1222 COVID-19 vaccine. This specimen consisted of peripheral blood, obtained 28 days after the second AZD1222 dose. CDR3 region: CASSVGRRAQETQYF. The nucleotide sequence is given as TGTGCCAGCAGCGTAGGTCGGCGGGCGCAGGAGACCCAGTACTTC.